This T cell receptor (beta chain) was recorded in a study of OX40 agonist ivuxolimab in advanced cancers. Study as a whole: Three dose-escalation patients had partial responses: one with hepatocellular carcinoma and two with cutaneous melanoma.

This CDR3 spans 16 amino acids. Looked up from germline, CDR1 is SGDLS and CDR2 is YYNGEE. Trimming at V came to 1 base and at J to 5 bases, leaving 10 bases not matched to a gene. Clones were read by immunoSEQ multiplex PCR, and TCRdb kept only the in-frame ones, dropping some. The sample contains 35,000 to 50,000 clones, roughly 90% of which appear only once. The sequencing used CD4+ or CD8+ T cells sorted from blood, collected in a trial of the OX40 agonist ivuxolimab. This rearrangement joins TRBV9 to TRBJ2-5; 8 bases match TRBD2. The sequence came from an adult with an advanced solid tumor such as melanoma, head and neck, liver or kidney cancer. The DNA for the CDR3 is TGTGCCAGCAGCGTATCAGTTAGCGGGATCCTGGAGACCCAGTACTTC. Amino acids: CASSVSVSGILETQYF.